The 17 T cell receptor beta chains presented below share a single source sample, sequenced in a study of T cells after yellow fever vaccination. MiXCR was run by TCRdb on the 5' RACE reads, yielding one entry per CDR3 protein. The repertoire holds 450,000 to 650,000 distinct CDR3 sequences, with 13% as singletons. The sequences come from PBMCs, collected on the day of the yellow fever booster vaccination. The receptor source for this set is a man under 40 who received the YFV17D yellow fever vaccine.

This chain links TRBV15 with TRBJ2-5; D gene uncertain. The CDR3 covers 16 residues. Trimming took 0 bases from V and 7 from J, leaving 18 bases between them. Germline V CDR1 and CDR2: LNHNV, YYDKDF (reference sequence). The CDR3 nucleotides are TGTGCCACCAGCAGAGATCCCCCCCCTAACAGAGGGACCCAGTACTTC. It encodes CATSRDPPPNRGTQYF.

This rearrangement joins TRBV12-3 or TRBV12-4 to TRBJ2-1, with 7 bases matching TRBD2. Trimming took 6 bases from V and 6 from J; bases not matched to a gene: 11. CDR3 length: 15 residues. The CDR3 coding sequence is TGTGCCAGCAGACTCGGGGACTATGGAGGCAATGAGCAGTTCTTC. As protein: CASRLGDYGGNEQFF.

This clonotype was picked up a small number of times. The chain recombines TRBV10-3 with TRBJ1-2, with D unresolved. The germline V and J ends were trimmed by 3 bases and 4 bases, with 9 bases remaining between them. Germline V gene lookup returns CDR1 ENHRY and CDR2 SYGVKD. The length of the CDR3 is 13 residues. CDR3: CAISDRGSYGYTF. CDR3 DNA: TGTGCCATCAGTGATCGGGGTTCCTATGGCTACACCTTC.

The chain uses TRBV7-9 and TRBJ1-4; 11 bases are shared with TRBD1. Germline trimming cut 1 base from V and 14 bases from J; bases unmatched to any gene: 9. Germline lookup yields CDR1 SEHNR and CDR2 FQNEAQ (reference sequence). CDR3 length: 15 amino acids. The CDR3 here is CASSLGSGTGGELFF. CDR3 DNA sequence: TGTGCCAGCAGCTTAGGTTCCGGGACAGGGGGAGAGCTGTTTTTT.

The table lists this clonotype with a few counts. This rearrangement joins TRBV7-9 to TRBJ1-5; D not resolved. Germline lookup yields CDR1 SEHNR and CDR2 FQNEAQ (reference sequence). The CDR3 has 14 residues. V shed 6 bases and J shed 2 bases, with 11 bases lying between them. The CDR3 sequence is CASSRGWGNQPQHF. For the CDR3, the DNA is TGTGCCAGCAGTAGAGGTTGGGGCAATCAGCCCCAGCATTTT.

This clonotype was detected only a few times. The V gene is TRBV7-9, the J gene TRBJ1-6, with D tentatively TRBD1 (6 bases). This CDR3 is 15 amino acids long. Trimming took off 2 bases at V and 10 bases at J, with 15 bases between the two ends. Germline-derived CDR1 and CDR2 are SEHNR and FQNEAQ (reference sequence). CDR3 sequence reads: CASSLRVRGRSPLHF. CDR3 sequence (DNA): TGTGCCAGCAGCTTAAGGGTCAGGGGTCGGTCACCCCTCCACTTT. Full variable domain (remainder filled in from reference TRBV7-9 and TRBJ1-6): DTGVSQNPRHKITKRGQNVTFRCDPISEHNRLYWYRQTLGQGPEFLTYFQNEAQLEKSRLLSDRFSAERPKGSFSTLEIQRTEQGDSAMYLCASSLRVRGRSPLHFGNGTRLTVT.

The CDR3: CASSLPRTSGPTGELFF. As DNA, the CDR3 is TGTGCCAGCAGCTTGCCTCGGACTAGCGGACCCACCGGGGAGCTGTTTTTT. The chain has TRBV7-9 and TRBJ2-2, with 10 bases identical to TRBD2. This CDR3 has 17 residues. From germline, CDR1 is SEHNR and CDR2 FQNEAQ (reference sequence). With 3 bases clipped from V and 4 bases from J, the junction kept 8 bases outside the gene matches.

This clonotype was found a few times. The chain combines TRBV20-1 with TRBJ2-7, with TRBD1 as a possible D gene (5 bases). V was trimmed by 5 bases and J by 3 bases, leaving 17 bases between them. The CDR3 contains 14 residues. In germline, CDR1 is DFQATT, CDR2 SNEGSKA (reference sequence). Written as DNA, the CDR3 is TGCAGTGCTCTCGGAGACGGACAAATCTACGAGCAGTACTTC. Residues: CSALGDGQIYEQYF.

The chain joins TRBV5-1 to TRBJ2-4; 9 bases map to TRBD1. With 4 bases clipped from V and 0 bases from J, the junction kept 5 bases outside the gene matches. This CDR3 comprises 16 residues. Germline CDR1 and CDR2: SGHRS and YFSETQ. The CDR3 loop reads CASSAGQGLAKNIQYF. The CDR3 DNA sequence: TGCGCCAGCAGCGCAGGACAGGGGCTAGCCAAAAACATTCAGTACTTC.

This chain connects TRBV20-1 to TRBJ2-5; no firm D call. CDR1 and CDR2 from the germline V gene are DFQATT and SNEGSKA (reference sequence). The CDR3 extends over 13 amino acids. V lost 0 bases, J lost 1 base, and 6 bases lay in between. The CDR3 spells CSARDHLQETQYF. The CDR3 DNA reads as TGCAGTGCTAGAGATCACCTCCAAGAGACCCAGTACTTC.

This chain links TRBV7-2 with TRBJ2-7; D possibly uses TRBD1 or TRBD2 (5 bases each). Germline values: CDR1 SGHTA, CDR2 FQGNSA. This CDR3 comprises 16 residues. Trimming stripped 1 base from V and 3 bases from J, with 16 bases between. The CDR3 is CASSLGGLEKSYEQYF. The CDR3, as DNA: TGTGCCAGCAGCTTAGGGGGGTTGGAGAAAAGCTACGAGCAGTACTTC.

This clonotype was found a few times. V is TRBV20-1 and J is TRBJ2-7; 8 bases map to TRBD1. J lost 5 bases, V lost 0 bases, and 6 bases had no gene match. Looked up from germline, CDR1 is DFQATT and CDR2 is SNEGSKA (reference sequence). The length of the CDR3 is 14 residues. CDR3: CSARDGQGINEQYF. The CDR3, as DNA: TGCAGTGCTAGAGATGGACAGGGCATCAACGAGCAGTACTTC.

The rearrangement joins TRBV29-1 to TRBJ2-5; D not resolved. Trimming stripped 4 bases from V and 5 bases from J, with 11 bases between. The CDR3 loop spans 12 amino acids. CDR1 is SQVTM, CDR2 ANQGSEA, per germline. Written as DNA, the CDR3 is TGCAGCGTTGGGAGTGGGCGGGAGACCCAGTACTTC. It specifies CSVGSGRETQYF.

Many counts were recorded for this clonotype. The chain has TRBV20-1 and TRBJ2-5, with 15 bases that match TRBD2. Unmatched junction bases numbered 11, after V lost 0 bases and J lost 9 bases. Germline V CDR1 and CDR2: DFQATT, SNEGSKA (reference sequence). The CDR3 has 17 residues. For the CDR3, the DNA is TGCAGTGCTAGAGATTTTAGGACTAGCGGGAGGGCCATGGCCCAGTACTTC. Its translation: CSARDFRTSGRAMAQYF.

The chain combines TRBV27 with TRBJ2-3; a weak D match, TRBD1 (5 bases). The ends were cut back, 0 bases at V and 5 bases at J, with 9 bases in the middle. The CDR3 runs 14 residues. The germline V gene has CDR1 MNHEY and CDR2 SMNVEV (reference sequence). CDR3 in DNA: TGTGCCAGCAGTTTATCCCCTAGGGGAGATACGCAGTATTTT. This codes for CASSLSPRGDTQYF.

This sequence joins TRBV7-2 and TRBJ2-4, with 8 positions matching TRBD1. Germline-derived CDR1 and CDR2 are SGHTA and FQGNSA. CDR3 length: 13 residues. V was clipped by 5 bases and J by 7 bases; unmatched bases: 4. CDR3 residues: CASSPGQVNIQYF. The CDR3 DNA reads TGTGCCAGCAGCCCGGGACAGGTTAACATTCAGTACTTC.

The chain links TRBV3-1 to TRBJ2-7; TRBD1 aligns across 9 bases. This CDR3 has 15 amino acids. V dropped 3 bases and J dropped 4; count of bases not matched to a gene: 7. The germline CDR1 and CDR2 sequences are LGHDT and YNNKEL (reference sequence). CDR3 DNA sequence: TGTGCCAGCAGCCAGGGGGGACAGGGAAATTACGAGCAGTACTTC. This codes for CASSQGGQGNYEQYF.